The T cell receptor beta chain described here comes from a study of response to subunit inactivated influenza vaccine. Overall study findings and caveats: The authors proposed limited new T cell recruitment per seasonal influenza vaccination.

In regard to this clonotype: Its antigen is currently unknown.

TCRdb analysed the RT-PCR reads with MiXCR anew, one entry per CDR3 protein. Found here are 500,000 or so distinct CDR3 sequences, approximately 11% of them singletons; the top ten hold approximately 12%. Trimming removed 6 bases at V and 6 bases at J, with 11 bases between. The CDR3 contains 13 residues. The clonotype originates from a man aged 45-65 years who received an inactivated influenza vaccine. The chain couples TRBV12-3 or TRBV12-4 to TRBJ1-4, with a possible D match to TRBD1 (5 bases). Sequencing used PBMCs from blood, obtained about 6 weeks after vaccination. The CDR3 DNA sequence: TGTGCCAGCAGCAGGACATTAGATGAAAAACTGTTTTTT. Its translation is CASSRTLDEKLFF.